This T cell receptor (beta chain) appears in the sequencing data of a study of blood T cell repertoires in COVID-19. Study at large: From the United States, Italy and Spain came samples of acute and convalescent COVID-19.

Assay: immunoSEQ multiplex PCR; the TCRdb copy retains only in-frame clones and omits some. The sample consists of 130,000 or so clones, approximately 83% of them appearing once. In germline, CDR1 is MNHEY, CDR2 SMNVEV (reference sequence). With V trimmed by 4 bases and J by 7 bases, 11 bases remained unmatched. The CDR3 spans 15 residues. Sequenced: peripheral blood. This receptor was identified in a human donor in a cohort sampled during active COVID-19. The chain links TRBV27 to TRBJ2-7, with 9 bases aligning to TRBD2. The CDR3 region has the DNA TGTGCCAGCAGTTCCCGAGTAGCGGGGGTCCCTGAGCAGTACTTC. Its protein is CASSSRVAGVPEQYF.